This TCR beta chain was profiled in a study of blood T cell repertoires in COVID-19. CDR1 is LNHDA and CDR2 is SQIVND in the germline V gene (reference sequence). J gave up 3 bases and V 3 bases, and 9 bases lay outside the gene matches. The CDR3 extends over 17 amino acids. Repertoires were generated with immunoSEQ multiplex PCR, while TCRdb's copy carries only in-frame clones and drops some. This table holds about 31,000 clones, around 90% found once. The sequence was collected from a man aged 55 to 69 with COVID-19, enrolled during active disease. The chain employs TRBV19 and TRBJ2-2; TRBD1 aligns across 8 bases. The source material was peripheral blood. The CDR3 DNA follows: TGTGCCAGTAGTATGGGGGCTGGGACAGGACACACCGGGGAGCTGTTTTTT. Protein product: CASSMGAGTGHTGELFF.